The T cell receptor beta chain under discussion was sequenced for a study of cytotoxic CD8 clonotypes in ibrutinib-treated CLL. Study results and limitations: Before falling back toward baseline at progression, clonality had risen at the time of ibrutinib response.

Roughly 2 micrograms of genomic DNA came from cryopreserved PBMCs for TCR beta libraries. Deep sequencing aimed at 1 in 200,000 to 1 in 1 million T cells' resolution. The table came from immunoSEQ multiplex PCR; TCRdb's copy has only in-frame clones and leaves some out. Among roughly 110,000 clones listed, roughly 60% were seen once. The V and J ends lost 0 bases and 2 bases respectively, with 12 bases between them. The CDR3 loop spans 15 amino acids. The V gene's germline CDR1 is SGHRS and CDR2 YFSETQ. As regards this clone: Its target is not known.

The TCR originated in a human donor with chronic lymphocytic leukemia. This specimen was PBMCs, taken after 24 months of ibrutinib treatment. The V and J genes are TRBV5-1 and TRBJ2-7; maybe TRBD2 (7 bases). CDR3 in amino acids: CASSLGGGLTYEQYF. The CDR3 DNA reads TGCGCCAGCAGCTTGGGCGGGGGCCTAACCTACGAGCAGTACTTC.